The sequence of this T cell receptor beta chain was determined in a study of blood T cell repertoires in COVID-19. Cohort placement rested on clinical history that participants reported themselves. In Cohort 3, a recovered donor had either two negative PCRs, clearance, or symptom resolution. The CDR3 has 15 residues. The V end was cut by 0 bases, the J end by 10 bases, with 16 bases between. Germline V gene data show CDR1 as MNHEY and CDR2 as SVGAGI. Original processing methods: Reference gene primer amplification gave nucleated cell count estimates. The method was immunoSEQ multiplex PCR; TCRdb's version includes in-frame clones alone and lacks a portion of them. Clonal size and the V and J genes are those of that table, whereas D and trimming came from the DNA. The table has over 140,000 clones, roughly 85% seen once.

The clonotype was recovered from a woman aged 45-65 years who had recovered from COVID-19. The sample comprised PBMCs or T cells enriched from blood (not recorded which). This chain links TRBV6-5 with TRBJ2-1; TRBD1 is a possible D gene (5 bases). CDR3 nucleotides: TGTGCCAGCAGTTACTCTCTTACGAAAGGGGTAGAGCAGTTCTTC. This codes for CASSYSLTKGVEQFF.